The T cell receptor (beta chain) under discussion was sequenced for a study of cytotoxic CD8 clonotypes in ibrutinib-treated CLL. Background on the study: Partial response was seen in roughly 24 patients and complete response in 2; after median around six years, about 15 stayed remitted, around 12 progressed.

Roughly 2 micrograms of genomic DNA, which was extracted from cryopreserved PBMCs, served as the material used for the TCR beta libraries. Trimming at V came to 8 bases and at J to 3 bases, leaving 11 bases not matched to a gene. The germline V gene encodes CDR1 WSHSY and CDR2 SAAADI. The CDR3 spans 16 residues. The study's findings and limits: Sampling schedules were unmatched across sustained-remission and progressing patients.

This clone was observed a single time. Antigen: not known. Only in-frame clones appear in the TCRdb table, and some are missing; sequencing was by immunoSEQ multiplex PCR. Among 300,000 or so clones listed, about 61% were seen once. The sample was PBMCs, taken after 36 months of ibrutinib treatment. The chain joins TRBV10-2 to TRBJ1-1; 11 bases align to TRBD1. The receptor's source is a human donor with chronic lymphocytic leukemia. As DNA, the CDR3 is TGCGCCAGCCGTTGGGACAGGGGGTCGGTAGACACTGAAGCTTTCTTT. It specifies CASRWDRGSVDTEAFF.